This is a list of T cell receptor beta chains from one sample in a study of CD8 T cells in Susac syndrome. TCRdb called the immunoSEQ multiplex PCR reads again in MiXCR, with one record for every CDR3 protein. Of around 56,000 distinct CDR3 sequences detected, about 92% appear once; the ten largest clones hold 0.2%. The sample consisted of CD8+ T cells from PBMCs. Receptor source: a human donor in good health. The conserved cysteine and the conserved F or W are not part of the CDR3 here.

CDR3 protein,V gene,J gene
ASSGGREGSYNEQF,TRBV25-1,TRBJ2-1
ASSLSRGGAEAF,TRBV27,TRBJ1-1
ASSLSSPLEPQH,TRBV27,TRBJ1-5
ATAGDGSYEQY,TRBV11-2,TRBJ2-7
AWSVRQFYEQY,TRBV30,TRBJ2-7
ASSQGGLIANEQY,TRBV4-3,TRBJ2-7
ASSSAGGASKNIQY,TRBV6-5,TRBJ2-4
ASRSDWFGQPQH,TRBV6-2/TRBV6-3,TRBJ1-5
ASSFGGEPTTYEQY,TRBV6-2/TRBV6-3,TRBJ2-7
ASSRTVSSYEQY,TRBV6-1,TRBJ2-7
ASSPGQSNTGELF,TRBV12-3/TRBV12-4,TRBJ2-2
ASSPRDRVNEQF,TRBV14,TRBJ2-1
ASSPISDRGREAEAF,TRBV7-9,TRBJ1-1
ASSPDRMYQETQY,TRBV4-1,TRBJ2-5
ASSLERGGTDTQY,TRBV28,TRBJ2-3
ASTRIAEGQGYGYT,TRBV19,TRBJ1-2
ASSMGQGAYEQY,TRBV5-4,TRBJ2-7
ASSPSGAPYEQY,TRBV9,TRBJ2-7
ASSLSSYNEQF,TRBV27,TRBJ2-1
ASSPGNQETQY,TRBV12-3/TRBV12-4,TRBJ2-5
ASSDHRAQPQH,TRBV6-5,TRBJ1-5
SVMDRVDTGELF,TRBV29-1,TRBJ2-2
ASSPWTSGSYNEQF,TRBV7-2,TRBJ2-1
ASSIGPYSNQPQH,TRBV19,TRBJ1-5
ASSVNADPNQPQH,TRBV5-5,TRBJ1-5
ATSADSGTEAF,TRBV24-1,TRBJ1-1
ASSEDPGENTEAF,TRBV27,TRBJ1-1
TSSELRILPSYEQY,TRBV10-2,TRBJ2-7
ASSLVSGTGQTYEQY,TRBV7-2,TRBJ2-7
ATSPGTGDTGELF,TRBV24-1,TRBJ2-2
ASTKTGMNTEAF,TRBV7-9,TRBJ1-1
ASSQLDRTYEQY,TRBV4-1,TRBJ2-7
ASSVAGSSSSSYGYT,TRBV9,TRBJ1-2
ASSWDSSEGSNQPQH,TRBV27,TRBJ1-5
ASSQDSVADTQY,TRBV4-2,TRBJ2-3
ASSQLGTVNEKLF,TRBV16,TRBJ1-4
ASSRRGSSQAF,TRBV6-4,TRBJ1-1
ASILAESSTDTQY,TRBV6-2/TRBV6-3,TRBJ2-3
ASSREPLSSYEQY,TRBV4-1,TRBJ2-7
ASSEAVVGGHYEQY,TRBV6-1,TRBJ2-7
ASSLVGGGSTDTQY,TRBV11-2,TRBJ2-3
ASSLYPDYEQY,TRBV7-3,TRBJ2-7
ASTLVGWEETQY,TRBV28,TRBJ2-5
AISATSGGAGYNEQF,TRBV10-3,TRBJ2-1
ASSRLAGDETQY,TRBV5-4,TRBJ2-5
ASSLVFGGFTDTQY,TRBV11-2,TRBJ2-3
ASSPRTGRHQETQY,TRBV9,TRBJ2-5
ASSLLADRGYTDTQY,TRBV9,TRBJ2-3
ASSYALRAGYT,TRBV6-2/TRBV6-3,TRBJ1-2
ASSQDQGEGYQPQH,TRBV4-1,TRBJ1-5
ASSWPGLAGGADTQY,TRBV5-4,TRBJ2-3
ASSPTDTQY,TRBV12-3/TRBV12-4,TRBJ2-3
SVDTSGASTDTQY,TRBV29-1,TRBJ2-3
ASSFEFSYNEQF,TRBV5-6,TRBJ2-1
ASSLAGDAYEQY,TRBV6-6,TRBJ2-7
ASSYSGRGIETQY,TRBV5-4,TRBJ2-5
ASSYGGSGEQY,TRBV6-5,TRBJ2-7
ASSLGGVGYGYT,TRBV7-9,TRBJ1-2
SVEEGSNEQF,TRBV29-1,TRBJ2-1